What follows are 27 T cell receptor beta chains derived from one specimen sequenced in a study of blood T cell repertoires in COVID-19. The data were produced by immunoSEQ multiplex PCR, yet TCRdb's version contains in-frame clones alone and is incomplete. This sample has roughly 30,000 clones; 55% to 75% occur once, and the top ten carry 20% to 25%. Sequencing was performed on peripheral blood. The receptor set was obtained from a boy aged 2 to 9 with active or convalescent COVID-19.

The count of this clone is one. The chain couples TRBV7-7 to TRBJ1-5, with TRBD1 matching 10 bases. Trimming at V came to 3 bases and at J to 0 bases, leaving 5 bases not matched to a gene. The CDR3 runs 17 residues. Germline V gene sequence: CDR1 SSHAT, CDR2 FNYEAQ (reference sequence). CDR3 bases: TGTGCCAGCAGCTTCCGGGACAGGGGATATAGCAATCAGCCCCAGCATTTT. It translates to CASSFRDRGYSNQPQHF.

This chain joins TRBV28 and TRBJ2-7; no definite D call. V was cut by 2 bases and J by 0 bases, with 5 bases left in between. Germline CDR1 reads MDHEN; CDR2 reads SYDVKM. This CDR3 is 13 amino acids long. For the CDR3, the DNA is TGTGCCAGCAGTTTAGGTAGCTCCTACGAGCAGTACTTC. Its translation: CASSLGSSYEQYF.

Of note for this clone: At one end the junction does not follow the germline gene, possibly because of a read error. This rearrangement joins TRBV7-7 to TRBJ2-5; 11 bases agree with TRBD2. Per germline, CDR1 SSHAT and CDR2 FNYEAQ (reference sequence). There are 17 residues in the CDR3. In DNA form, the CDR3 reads TGTGCTAGCAGCTTCGCAATAGCGGGGGGGCGACAAGAGACCCAGTACTTC. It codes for CASSFAIAGGRQETQYF. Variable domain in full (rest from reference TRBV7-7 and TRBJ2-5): GAGVSQSPRYKVTKRGQDVTLRCDPISSHATLYWYQQALGQGPEFLTYFNYEAQPDKSGLPSDRFSAERPEGSISTLTIQRTEQRDSAMYRCASSFAIAGGRQETQYFGPGTRLLVL.

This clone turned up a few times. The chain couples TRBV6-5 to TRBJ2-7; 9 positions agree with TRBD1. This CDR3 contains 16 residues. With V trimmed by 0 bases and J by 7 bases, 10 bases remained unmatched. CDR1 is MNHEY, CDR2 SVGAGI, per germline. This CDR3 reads CASSYSGGQGVSEQYF. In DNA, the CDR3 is TGTGCCAGCAGTTACTCGGGGGGACAGGGAGTGAGTGAGCAGTACTTC.

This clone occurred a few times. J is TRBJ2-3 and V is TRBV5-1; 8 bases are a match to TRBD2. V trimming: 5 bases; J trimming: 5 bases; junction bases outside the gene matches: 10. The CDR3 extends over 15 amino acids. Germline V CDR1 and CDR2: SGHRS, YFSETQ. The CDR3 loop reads CASRASGSGVDTQYF. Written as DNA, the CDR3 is TGCGCCAGCAGAGCCAGCGGGAGTGGAGTAGATACGCAGTATTTT. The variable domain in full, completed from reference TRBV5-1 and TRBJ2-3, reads KAGVTQTPRYLIKTRGQQVTLSCSPISGHRSVSWYQQTPGQGLQFLFEYFSETQRNKGNFPGRFSGRQFSNSRSEMNVSTLELGDSALYLCASRASGSGVDTQYFGPGTRLTVL.

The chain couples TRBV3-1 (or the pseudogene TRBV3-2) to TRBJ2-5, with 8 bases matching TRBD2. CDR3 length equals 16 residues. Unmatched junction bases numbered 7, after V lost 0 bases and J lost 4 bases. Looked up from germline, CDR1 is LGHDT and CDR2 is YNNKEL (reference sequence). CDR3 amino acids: CASSQDERGTGETQYF. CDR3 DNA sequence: TGTGCCAGCAGCCAAGACGAGCGGGGGACGGGAGAGACCCAGTACTTC.

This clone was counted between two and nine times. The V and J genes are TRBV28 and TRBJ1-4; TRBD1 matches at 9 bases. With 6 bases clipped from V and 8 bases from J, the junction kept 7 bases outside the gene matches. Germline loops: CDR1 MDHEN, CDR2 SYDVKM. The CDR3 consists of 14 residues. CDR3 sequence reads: CASSPGQGREKLFF. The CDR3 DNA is TGTGCCAGCAGCCCGGGACAGGGTAGGGAAAAACTGTTTTTT.

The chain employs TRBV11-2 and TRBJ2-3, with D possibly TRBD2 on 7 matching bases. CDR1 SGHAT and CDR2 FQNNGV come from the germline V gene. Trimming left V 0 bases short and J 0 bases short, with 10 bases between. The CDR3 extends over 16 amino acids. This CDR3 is CASSLEGGLSTDTQYF. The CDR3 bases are TGTGCCAGCAGCTTAGAGGGGGGGCTTAGCACAGATACGCAGTATTTT.

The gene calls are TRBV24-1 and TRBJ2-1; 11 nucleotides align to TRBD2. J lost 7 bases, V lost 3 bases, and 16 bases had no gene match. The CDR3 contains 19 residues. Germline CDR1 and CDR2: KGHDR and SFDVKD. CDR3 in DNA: TGTGCCACCAGTGATCCTTCGGTTGAACTAGCGGGAGCGAGGAATGAGCAGTTCTTC. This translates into CATSDPSVELAGARNEQFF.

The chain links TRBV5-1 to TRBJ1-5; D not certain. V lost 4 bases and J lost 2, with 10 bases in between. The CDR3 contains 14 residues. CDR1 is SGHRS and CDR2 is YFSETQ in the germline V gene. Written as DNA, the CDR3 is TGCGCCAGCAGCCCCGGCCTAGGCAATCAGCCCCAGCATTTT. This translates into CASSPGLGNQPQHF.

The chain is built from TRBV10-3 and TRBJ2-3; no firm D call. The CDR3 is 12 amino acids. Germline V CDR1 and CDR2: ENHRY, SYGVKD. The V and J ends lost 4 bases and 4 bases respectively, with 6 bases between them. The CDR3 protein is CAISAPSDTQYF. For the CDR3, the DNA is TGTGCCATCAGTGCCCCATCAGATACGCAGTATTTT.

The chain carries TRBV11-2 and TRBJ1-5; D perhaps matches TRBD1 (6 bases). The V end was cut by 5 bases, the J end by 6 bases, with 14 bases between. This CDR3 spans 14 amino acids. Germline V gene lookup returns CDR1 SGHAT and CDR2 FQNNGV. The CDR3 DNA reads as TGTGCCAGCAGCCCCCAGGGGCCAAGTCAGCCCCAGCATTTT. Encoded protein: CASSPQGPSQPQHF.

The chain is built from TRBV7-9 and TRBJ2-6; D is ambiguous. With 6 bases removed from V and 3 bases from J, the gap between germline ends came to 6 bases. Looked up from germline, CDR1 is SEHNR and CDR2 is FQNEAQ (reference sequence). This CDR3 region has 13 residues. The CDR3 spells CASRFIGANVLTF. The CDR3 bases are TGTGCCAGCAGATTCATTGGGGCCAACGTCCTGACTTTC.

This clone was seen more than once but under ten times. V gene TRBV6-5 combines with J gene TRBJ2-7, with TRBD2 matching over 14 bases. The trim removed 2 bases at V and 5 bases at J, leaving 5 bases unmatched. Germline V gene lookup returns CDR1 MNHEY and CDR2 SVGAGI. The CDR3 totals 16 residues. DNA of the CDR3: TGTGCCAGCAGTTACCGACTAGCGGGGGGGAAGAACGAGCAGTACTTC. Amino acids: CASSYRLAGGKNEQYF.

The CDR3 reads CASSPDGQKYGYTF. CDR3 nucleotide sequence: TGTGCCAGCAGCCCCGACGGACAGAAATATGGCTACACCTTC. This sequence joins TRBV6-5 and TRBJ1-2, with a weak D call TRBD1 (6 bases). Germline V gene sequence: CDR1 MNHEY, CDR2 SVGAGI. The CDR3 sequence is 14 residues long. Trimming stripped 6 bases from V and 5 bases from J, with 16 bases between.

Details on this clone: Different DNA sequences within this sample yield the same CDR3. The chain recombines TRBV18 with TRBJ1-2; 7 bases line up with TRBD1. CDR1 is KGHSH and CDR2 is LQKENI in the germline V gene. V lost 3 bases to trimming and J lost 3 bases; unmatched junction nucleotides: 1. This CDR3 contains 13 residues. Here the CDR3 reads CASSPGQDYGYTF. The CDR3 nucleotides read TGTGCCAGCTCACCCGGACAGGACTATGGCTACACCTTC.

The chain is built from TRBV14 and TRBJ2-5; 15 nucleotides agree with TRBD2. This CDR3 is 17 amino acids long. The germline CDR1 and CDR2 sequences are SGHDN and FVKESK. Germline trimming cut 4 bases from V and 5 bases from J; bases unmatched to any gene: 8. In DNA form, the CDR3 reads TGTGCCAGCAGCCCCGGACTAGCGGGAGGGCCGCGGGAGACCCAGTACTTC. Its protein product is CASSPGLAGGPRETQYF. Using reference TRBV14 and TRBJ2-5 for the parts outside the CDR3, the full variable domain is EAGVTQFPSHSVIEKGQTVTLRCDPISGHDNLYWYRRVMGKEIKFLLHFVKESKQDESGMPNNRFLAERTGGTYSTLKVQPAELEDSGVYFCASSPGLAGGPRETQYFGPGTRLLVL.

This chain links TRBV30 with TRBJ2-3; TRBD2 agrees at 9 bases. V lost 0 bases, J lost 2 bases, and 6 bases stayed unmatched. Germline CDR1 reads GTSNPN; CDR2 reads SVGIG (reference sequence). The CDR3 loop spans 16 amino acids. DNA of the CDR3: TGTGCCTGGAGTGTAGGAGCGGGAGGCCTCACAGATACGCAGTATTTT. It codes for CAWSVGAGGLTDTQYF.

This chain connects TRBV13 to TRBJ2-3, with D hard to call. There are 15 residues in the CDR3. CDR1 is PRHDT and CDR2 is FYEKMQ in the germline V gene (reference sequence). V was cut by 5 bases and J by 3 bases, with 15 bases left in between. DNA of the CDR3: TGTGCCAGCAGCCCCCTGGGCCTAAGGACAGATACGCAGTATTTT. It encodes CASSPLGLRTDTQYF. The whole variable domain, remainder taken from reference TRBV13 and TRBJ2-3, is AAGVIQSPRHLIKEKRETATLKCYPIPRHDTVYWYQQGPGQDPQFLISFYEKMQSDKGSIPDRFSAQQFSDYHSELNMSSLELGDSALYFCASSPLGLRTDTQYFGPGTRLTVL.

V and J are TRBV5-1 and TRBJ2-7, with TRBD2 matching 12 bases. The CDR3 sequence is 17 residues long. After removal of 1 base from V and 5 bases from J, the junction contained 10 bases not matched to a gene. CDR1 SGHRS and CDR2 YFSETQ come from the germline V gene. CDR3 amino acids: CASSLWASGGGSHEQYF. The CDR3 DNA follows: TGCGCCAGCAGCTTGTGGGCTAGCGGGGGGGGGTCCCACGAGCAGTACTTC.

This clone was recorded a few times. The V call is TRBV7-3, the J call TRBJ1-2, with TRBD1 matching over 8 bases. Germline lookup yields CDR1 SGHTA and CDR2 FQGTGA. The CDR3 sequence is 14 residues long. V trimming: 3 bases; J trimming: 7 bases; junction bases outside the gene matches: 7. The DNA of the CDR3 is TGTGCCAGCAGCTTTGACAGGGGAAAGGGTGGCTACACCTTC. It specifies CASSFDRGKGGYTF.

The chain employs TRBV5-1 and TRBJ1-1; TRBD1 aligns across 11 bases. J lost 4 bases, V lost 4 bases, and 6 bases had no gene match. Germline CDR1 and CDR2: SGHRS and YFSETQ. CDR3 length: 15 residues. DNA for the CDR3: TGCGCCAGCAGCCGGACAGGGGGCGCCCCCACTGAAGCTTTCTTT. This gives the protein CASSRTGGAPTEAFF.

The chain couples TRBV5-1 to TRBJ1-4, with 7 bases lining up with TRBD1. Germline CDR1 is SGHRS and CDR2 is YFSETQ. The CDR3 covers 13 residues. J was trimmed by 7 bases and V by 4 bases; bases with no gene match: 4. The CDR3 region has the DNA TGCGCCAGCAGCGCCGGGACAGTTGAAAAACTGTTTTTT. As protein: CASSAGTVEKLFF.

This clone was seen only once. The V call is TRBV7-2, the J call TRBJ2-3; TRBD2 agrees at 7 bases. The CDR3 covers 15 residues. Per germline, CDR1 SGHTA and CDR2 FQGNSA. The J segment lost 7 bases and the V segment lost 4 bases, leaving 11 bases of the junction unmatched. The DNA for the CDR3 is TGTGCCAGCAGCTCAAGCCGGCGGGAGAAATATACGCAGTATTTT. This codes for CASSSSRREKYTQYF. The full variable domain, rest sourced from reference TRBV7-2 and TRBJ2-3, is GAGVSQSPSNKVTEKGKDVELRCDPISGHTALYWYRQSLGQGLEFLIYFQGNSAPDKSGLPSDRFSAERTGGSVSTLTIQRTQQEDSAVYLCASSSSRREKYTQYFGPGTRLTVL.

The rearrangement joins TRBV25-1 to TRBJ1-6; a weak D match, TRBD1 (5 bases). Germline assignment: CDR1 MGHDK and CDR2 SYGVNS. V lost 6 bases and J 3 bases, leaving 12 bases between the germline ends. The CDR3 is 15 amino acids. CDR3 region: CASREQAFYNSPLHF. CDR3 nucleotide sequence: TGTGCCAGCAGAGAACAGGCGTTCTATAATTCACCCCTCCACTTT.

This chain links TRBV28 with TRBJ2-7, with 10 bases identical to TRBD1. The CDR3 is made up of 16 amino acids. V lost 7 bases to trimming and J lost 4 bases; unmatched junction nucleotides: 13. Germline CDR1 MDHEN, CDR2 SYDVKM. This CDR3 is CASTASRGTGVYEQYF. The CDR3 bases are TGTGCCAGCACCGCCTCCAGAGGGACAGGGGTATACGAGCAGTACTTC.

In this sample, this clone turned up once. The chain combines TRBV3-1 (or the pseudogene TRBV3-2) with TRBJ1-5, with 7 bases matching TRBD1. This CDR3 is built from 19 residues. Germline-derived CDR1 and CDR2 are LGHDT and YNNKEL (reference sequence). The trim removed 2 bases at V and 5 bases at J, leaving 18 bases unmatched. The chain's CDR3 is CASSQRALGGTGAYQPQHF. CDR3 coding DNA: TGTGCCAGCAGCCAACGGGCACTCGGGGGTACAGGGGCGTATCAGCCCCAGCATTTT.